These T cell receptor beta chains were read from a single sample in a study of control samples from healthy donors and cancer patients. This table comes from immunoSEQ multiplex PCR, and its TCRdb copy is limited to in-frame clones, with some not included. Seen here are about 150,000 clones, about 93% observed once, and the top ten hold around 2.2%. The sequenced sample consisted of blood. The source of these receptors is a man aged 45 to 65 in good health. The CDR3 runs from the conserved cysteine through the conserved F or W. Each record gives: D gene, V gene, J gene, clone size, CDR3 protein, CDR3 DNA. A D gene is named only where the DNA matches it firmly. A clone size is listed for some rows: how often the clone was seen (once, few, many), or a class if it is expanded.

.	TRBV3-1/TRBV3-2	TRBJ2-2	.	CASSHLAVPGELFF	TGTGCCAGCAGCCACCTGGCGGTTCCCGGGGAGCTGTTTTTT
TRBD2	TRBV28	TRBJ2-7	.	CASIKKGEGYEQYF	TGTGCCAGCATTAAAAAAGGGGAGGGCTACGAGCAGTACTTC
TRBD1	TRBV28	TRBJ2-5	.	CASSFLLESSGTGGETQYF	TGTGCCAGCAGTTTTTTGTTGGAGTCTTCCGGGACAGGTGGGGAGACCCAGTACTTC
.	TRBV27	TRBJ1-5	.	CASSLGGPSNQPQHF	TGTGCCAGCAGTTTGGGCGGGCCTAGCAATCAGCCCCAGCATTTT
.	TRBV15	TRBJ2-5	.	CATSKLQETQYF	TGTGCCACCAGCAAACTCCAAGAGACCCAGTACTTC
TRBD1	TRBV28	TRBJ2-6	.	CASPGTGGSGANVLTF	TGTGCCAGCCCTGGGACAGGGGGCTCTGGGGCCAACGTCCTGACTTTC
.	TRBV5-1	TRBJ2-1	.	CASSSRQDSYNEQFF	TGCGCCAGCAGCTCGCGACAGGACTCCTACAATGAGCAGTTCTTC
.	TRBV27	TRBJ1-1	.	CASSLRSGMTEAFF	TGTGCCAGCAGTTTAAGGTCAGGGATGACTGAAGCTTTCTTT
.	TRBV11-2	TRBJ1-2	few	CASTPGVANYGYTF	TGTGCCAGCACTCCCGGCGTGGCAAACTATGGCTACACCTTC
.	TRBV2	TRBJ1-4	.	CASCRSPNEKLFF	TGTGCCAGCTGCCGGTCTCCTAATGAAAAACTGTTTTTT
.	TRBV2	TRBJ2-2	.	CASSEASGNGELFF	TGTGCCAGCAGTGAAGCGTCAGGCAACGGGGAGCTGTTTTTT
.	TRBV18	TRBJ1-1	.	CASSRQSGVTEAFF	TGTGCCAGCTCGAGACAGTCTGGGGTCACTGAAGCTTTCTTT